The TCR beta chain under discussion was sequenced for a study of metastatic and nonmetastatic thyroid tumors. For the study at large: It was across blood and tumor or nodule tissue from malignant and benign thyroid patients that repertoires were compared.

Per the study methods: The study built a papillary thyroid cancer distant-metastasis classifier from CDR3 differences across clinicopathological groups. TCRdb used MiXCR to call clones anew from the PCR reads. The V and J calls shown here were made by TCRdb, not taken from the authors' results. The data show some 50,000 clones, 22% seen once. Study-wide findings and caveats: According to reports, the diversity of TCR beta was significantly higher in malignant thyroid tumors than in benign nodules, and this held in both blood and tumor samples.

Germline V gene sequence: CDR1 LNHDA, CDR2 SQIVND (reference sequence). The length of the CDR3 is 13 residues. Ahead of thyroid surgery, no patient had received treatment of any kind. Comments on this clone: The antigen is undetermined. Germline and junction disagree at one end, which may indicate a read error.

The source is a male donor with papillary thyroid cancer or a benign thyroid nodule (not recorded which). Some clones in this sample may be carry-over from other donors' samples. The chain recombines TRBV19 with TRBJ1-5, with D uncertain. The sample taken for sequencing was blood. This chain's CDR3 is CASRDPENRPQHF. DNA of the CDR3: TGTGCCAGTAGAGACCCAGAGAATCGGCCCCAGCATTTT.